This entry is about one T cell receptor (beta chain). The antigen remains undetermined. The data are from a study of cytomegalovirus exposure and HLA in healthy donors. Across the whole study: An earlier analysis identified 120 million or so unique TCR beta sequences in some 170 million T cells.

Amplification used 60 Vbeta primers and 13 Jbeta primers. In the original processing: A follow-up analysis tallied around 80 million unique TCR beta chains, roughly 11 million shared. The repertoire was sequenced with immunoSEQ multiplex PCR; TCRdb's copy has only in-frame clones and lacks some. V, J and clone size were drawn from that table, and D and trimming were deduced from the DNA. The sample has 63,000 or so clones. The study's findings and limits: Using a false discovery rate of 0.05, a later analysis showed that 16,000 or so TCR beta sequences were associated with HLA alleles.

CDR1 is SQVTM and CDR2 is ANQGSEA in the germline V gene. The CDR3 is made up of 15 amino acids. Trimming stripped 1 base from V and 0 bases from J, with 12 bases between. The sequence came from a boy aged 10-17 years in good health and CMV-seronegative. The chain is built from TRBV29-1 and TRBJ1-2; D unresolved. What was sequenced was PBMCs. As DNA, the CDR3 is TGCAGCGTTGAAGGTAGACATTCAGCTAACTATGGCTACACCTTC. This encodes CSVEGRHSANYGYTF.